This TCR beta chain was identified during a study of T cell responses to AZD1222 COVID-19 vaccine. Germline loops: CDR1 SGHNT, CDR2 YYREEE (reference sequence). The CDR3 runs to 14 residues. Trimming cost V 0 bases and J 0 bases, with 6 bases left between them. Concerning this clone: Its antigen is not known.

Some clones are missing from TCRdb's copy, which holds only in-frame ones; the method was immunoSEQ multiplex PCR. The sample includes around 65,000 clones, 65% to 85% of them seen just once. Notes on the study in general: A reported finding is that nearly half of spike-specific TCRs target unmutated variant regions. Only a handful of AZD1222 recipients, several in all, had baseline seropositivity. Sampling captured repertoires only after the peak T cell response.

This rearrangement joins TRBV5-4 to TRBJ1-1; D remains ambiguous. The clonotype originates from an adult who received the AZD1222 COVID-19 vaccine. This sample comprised peripheral blood, obtained 28 days after the second AZD1222 dose. The DNA of the CDR3 is TGTGCCAGCAGCTTGGGACCGATGAACACTGAAGCTTTCTTT. It is translated as CASSLGPMNTEAFF.